This is a list of T cell receptor beta chains from one sample in a study of cytomegalovirus exposure and HLA in healthy donors. Profiled with immunoSEQ multiplex PCR; TCRdb holds only in-frame clones, not every one. The profile covers 50,000 to 75,000 clones, with more than 70% appearing a single time and 6.8% taken by the ten largest. Input material: PBMCs. The receptors here all came from a man aged 30 to 39 in good health and CMV-seropositive. Both conserved end residues are part of each CDR3. A D gene is named only where the DNA matches it firmly. Not every row has a clone size; where given, it reads once, few, many or a size class.

CDR3 | DNA | J | V | size | D
CASSLPSGGDNQPQHF | TGTGCCAGCAGTTTACCCTCCGGAGGGGACAATCAGCCCCAGCATTTT | TRBJ1-5 | TRBV28 | . | .
CASSYRGISTEAFF | TGTGCCAGCAGTTACAGGGGGATATCGACTGAAGCTTTCTTT | TRBJ1-1 | TRBV6-5 | few | .
CASSSTGTGTEEKLFF | TGTGCCAGCAGCTCTACCGGGACAGGGACAGAGGAAAAACTGTTTTTT | TRBJ1-4 | TRBV28 | . | TRBD1
CASSPGQEAGGETQYF | TGCGCCAGCAGCCCTGGACAGGAGGCAGGCGGAGAGACCCAGTACTTC | TRBJ2-5 | TRBV5-1 | once | TRBD1
CASSYSSGGAFF | TGTGCCAGCAGTTACTCTTCAGGGGGTGCTTTCTTT | TRBJ1-1 | TRBV6-5 | . | TRBD1
CASSSGTGGFMNTEAFF | TGTGCCAGCAGTTCCGGGACAGGGGGATTTATGAACACTGAAGCTTTCTTT | TRBJ1-1 | TRBV28 | . | TRBD1
CASSGTGISEAFF | TGTGCCAGCAGCGGGACAGGGATTTCTGAAGCTTTCTTT | TRBJ1-1 | TRBV13 | . | TRBD1
CASTVRPGQTNYGYTF | TGTGCCAGCACCGTTCGACCGGGACAGACTAACTATGGCTACACCTTC | TRBJ1-2 | TRBV5-4 | . | TRBD1
CSVEARGIGELFF | TGCAGCGTTGAGGCTAGGGGGATCGGGGAGCTGTTTTTT | TRBJ2-2 | TRBV29-1 | . | .
CASSYAPTSGGTTQYF | TGTGCCAGCAGTTACGCCCCGACTAGCGGGGGGACGACCCAGTACTTC | TRBJ2-5 | TRBV6-5 | . | TRBD2
CATWDREVEKLFF | TGTGCCACCTGGGACAGGGAAGTTGAAAAACTGTTTTTT | TRBJ1-4 | TRBV5-8 | . | TRBD1